This TCR beta chain is drawn from a study of spatial heterogeneity in lung cancer. Looking at the study overall: Matched bulk RNA-seq provided a T cell module score, and TCR transcript counts in tumor regions correlated strongly with it. Study results and caveats: Counts of expanded intratumoral alpha and beta TCRs tracked tumor mutation counts. Expanded TCRs classified as ubiquitous or regional were counted, and these counts tracked ubiquitous and regional nonsynonymous mutations, respectively.

This clonotype was observed a handful of times. The target antigen is unknown. Each CDR3 protein gets one entry after TCRdb re-called the 5' RACE reads with MiXCR. Seen here are 4,500 to 5,000 distinct CDR3 sequences, roughly 8.7% observed once, and the top ten hold about a sixth. Time point given: sample taken at primary tumor resection. Donors were about 70 untreated early-stage non-small cell lung cancer patients. The authors sequenced whole RNA from tumor, nontumor lung or frozen PBMC without sorting. The sample here was lung tumor tissue, taken at surgery. The clonotype comes from a female donor with early-stage non-small cell lung cancer.

The CDR3 sequence: CASRPRWFGGIISYEQYF. CDR3 sequence (DNA): TGTGCCAGCAGACCAAGGTGGTTCGGGGGAATTATTTCCTACGAGCAGTACTTC. The chain recombines TRBV2 with TRBJ2-7, with D possibly matching TRBD2 (6 bases). The CDR3 totals 18 residues. Trimming took off 6 bases at V and 1 base at J, with 25 bases between the two ends. From germline, CDR1 is SNHLY and CDR2 FYNNEI.